This TCR beta chain was recorded in a study of blood T cell repertoires in COVID-19. About the research overall: COVID-19 samples from acute and convalescent phases originated in the United States, Italy and Spain. In each case, the material was cDNA or gDNA derived from T cells, B-cell-depleted T cells, or PBMCs.

In the original processing: Quantification of nucleated cells was approximated via reference gene primer amplification. TCRdb's copy holds only in-frame clones and misses some; the assay was immunoSEQ multiplex PCR. The V and J calls and clone size are taken from that table; D and trimming were inferred from the DNA. This sample has about 130,000 clones, with roughly 84% found just once. Germline trimming cut 8 bases from V and 3 bases from J; bases unmatched to any gene: 7. This CDR3 region has 14 residues. CDR1 LNHDA and CDR2 SQIVND come from the germline V gene (reference sequence). Sequencing was done on a sample of peripheral blood. The V gene is TRBV19, the J gene TRBJ1-1; 9 nucleotides match TRBD1. This receptor was identified in a human donor in a cohort sampled during active COVID-19. The CDR3 spells CASGRDRADTEAFF. The CDR3 nucleotides read TGTGCCAGTGGCCGGGACAGGGCGGACACTGAAGCTTTCTTT.